This T cell receptor (beta chain) came from a study of beta chain features in type 1 diabetes. Whole-study results and caveats: Patients showed naive, central memory and Treg TCRB repertoires that appeared more similar than those of healthy donors.

With regard to this clone: Its antigen remains unidentified.

The J segment lost 3 bases and the V segment lost 3 bases, leaving 8 bases of the junction unmatched. This CDR3 region has 15 residues. Germline CDR1 and CDR2: MDHEN and SYDVKM. Central memory, naive, regulatory and stem cell-like memory CD4+ cells were sorted by CD45RO/CCR7/CD25/CD127/CD95/CD27. Each population that was sorted was more than 95% pure. Every isolated RNA sample was fully reverse transcribed, so sequencing captured expressed TCRB transcripts. Here immunoSEQ multiplex PCR was the method, and the copy in TCRdb shows in-frame clones only, minus some. Of 680,000 or so clones in the sample, less than 20% were seen once.

The TCR was taken from a young man in good health. Sequencing was performed on naive CD4+ T cells from blood. The genes are TRBV28 and TRBJ2-7; TRBD1 matches at 7 bases. The CDR3 reads CASSLLDRDNYEQYF. The CDR3 nucleotides read TGTGCCAGCAGTTTGTTAGACAGGGACAACTACGAGCAGTACTTC.